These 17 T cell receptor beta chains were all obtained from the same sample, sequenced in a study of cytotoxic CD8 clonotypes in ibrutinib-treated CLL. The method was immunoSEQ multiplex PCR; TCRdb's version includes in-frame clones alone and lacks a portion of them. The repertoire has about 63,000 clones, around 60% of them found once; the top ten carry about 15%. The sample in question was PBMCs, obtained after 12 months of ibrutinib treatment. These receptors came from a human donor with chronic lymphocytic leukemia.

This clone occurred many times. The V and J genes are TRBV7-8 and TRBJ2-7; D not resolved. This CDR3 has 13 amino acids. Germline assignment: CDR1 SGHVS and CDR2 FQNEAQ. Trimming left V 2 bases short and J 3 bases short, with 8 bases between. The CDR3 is CASSLRGDYEQYF. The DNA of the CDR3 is TGTGCCAGCAGCTTACGTGGGGACTACGAGCAGTACTTC.

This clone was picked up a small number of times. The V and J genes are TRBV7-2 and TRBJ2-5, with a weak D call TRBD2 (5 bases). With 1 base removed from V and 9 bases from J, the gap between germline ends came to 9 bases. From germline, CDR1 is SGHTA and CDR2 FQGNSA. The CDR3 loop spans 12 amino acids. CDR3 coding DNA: TGTGCCAGCAGCTTAGGGGAGACGCCCCAGTACTTC. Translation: CASSLGETPQYF. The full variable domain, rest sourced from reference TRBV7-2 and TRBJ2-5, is GAGVSQSPSNKVTEKGKDVELRCDPISGHTALYWYRQSLGQGLEFLIYFQGNSAPDKSGLPSDRFSAERTGGSVSTLTIQRTQQEDSAVYLCASSLGETPQYFGPGTRLLVL.

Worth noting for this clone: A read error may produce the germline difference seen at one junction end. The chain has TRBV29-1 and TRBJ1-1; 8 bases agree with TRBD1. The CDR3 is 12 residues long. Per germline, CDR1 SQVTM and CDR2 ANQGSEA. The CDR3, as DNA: TGCAGCGTCGAAGGCGTAGGGGGACAGGCCTTCTTT. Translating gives CSVEGVGGQAFF. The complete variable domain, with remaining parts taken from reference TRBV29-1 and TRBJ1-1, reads SAVISQKPSRDICQRGTSLTIQCQVDSQVTMMFWYRQQPGQSLTLIATANQGSEATYESGFVIDKFPISRPNLTFSTLTVSNMSPEDSSIYLCSVEGVGGQAFFGQGTRLTVV.

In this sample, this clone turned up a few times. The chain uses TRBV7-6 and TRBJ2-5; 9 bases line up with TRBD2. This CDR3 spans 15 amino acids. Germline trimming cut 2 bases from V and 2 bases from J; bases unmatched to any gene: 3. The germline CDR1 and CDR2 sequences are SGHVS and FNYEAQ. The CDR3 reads CASSLPAGGQETQYF. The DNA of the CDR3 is TGTGCCAGCAGCTTACCAGCGGGAGGACAAGAGACCCAGTACTTC.

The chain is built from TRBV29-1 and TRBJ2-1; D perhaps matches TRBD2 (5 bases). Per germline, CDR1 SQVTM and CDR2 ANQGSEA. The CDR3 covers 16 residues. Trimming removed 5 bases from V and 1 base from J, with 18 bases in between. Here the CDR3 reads CSVPSPASLSYNEQFF. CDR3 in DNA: TGCAGCGTTCCGAGCCCCGCTAGCCTTTCCTACAATGAGCAGTTCTTC.

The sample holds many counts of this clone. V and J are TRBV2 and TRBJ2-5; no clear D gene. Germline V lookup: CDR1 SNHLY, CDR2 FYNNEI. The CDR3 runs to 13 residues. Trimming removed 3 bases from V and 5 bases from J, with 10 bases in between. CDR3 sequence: CASSDSTWETQYF. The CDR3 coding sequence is TGTGCCAGCAGTGATTCGACCTGGGAGACCCAGTACTTC.

The chain's CDR3 is CASRYRDGGTEAFF. The CDR3, as DNA: TGCGCCAGCAGATACAGGGATGGAGGAACTGAAGCTTTCTTT. The gene calls are TRBV5-1 and TRBJ1-1; D is possibly TRBD1 (6 bases). The ends were cut back, 5 bases at V and 5 bases at J, with 16 bases in the middle. The CDR3 loop spans 14 amino acids. The V gene's germline CDR1 is SGHRS and CDR2 YFSETQ.

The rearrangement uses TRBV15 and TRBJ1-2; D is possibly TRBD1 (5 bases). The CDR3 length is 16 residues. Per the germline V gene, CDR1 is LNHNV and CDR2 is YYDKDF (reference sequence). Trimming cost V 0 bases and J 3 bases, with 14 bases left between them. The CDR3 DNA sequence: TGTGCCACCAGCAGAGATAGGGCCAGGGAAGACTATGGCTACACCTTC. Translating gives CATSRDRAREDYGYTF.

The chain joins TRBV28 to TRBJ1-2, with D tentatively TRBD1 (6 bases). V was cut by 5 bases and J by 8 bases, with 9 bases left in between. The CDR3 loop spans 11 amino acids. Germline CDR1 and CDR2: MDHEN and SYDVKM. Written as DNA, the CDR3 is TGTGCCAGCAGTGGGGACAAAGGCTACACCTTC. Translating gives CASSGDKGYTF.

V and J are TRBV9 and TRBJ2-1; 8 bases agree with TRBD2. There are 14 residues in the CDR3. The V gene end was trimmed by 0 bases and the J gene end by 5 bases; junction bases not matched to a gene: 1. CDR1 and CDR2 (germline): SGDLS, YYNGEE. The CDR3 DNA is TGTGCCAGCAGCGTAGTAGCGGGAAACAATGAGCAGTTCTTC. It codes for CASSVVAGNNEQFF. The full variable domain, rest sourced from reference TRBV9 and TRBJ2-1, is DSGVTQTPKHLITATGQRVTLRCSPRSGDLSVYWYQQSLDQGLQFLIQYYNGEERAKGNILERFSAQQFPDLHSELNLSSLELGDSALYFCASSVVAGNNEQFFGPGTRLTVL.

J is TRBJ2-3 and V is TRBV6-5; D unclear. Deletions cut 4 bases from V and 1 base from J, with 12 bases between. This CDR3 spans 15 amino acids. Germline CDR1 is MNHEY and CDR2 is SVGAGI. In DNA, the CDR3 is TGTGCCAGCAGTTTGGCAAGAGGTCGCACAGATACGCAGTATTTT. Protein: CASSLARGRTDTQYF.

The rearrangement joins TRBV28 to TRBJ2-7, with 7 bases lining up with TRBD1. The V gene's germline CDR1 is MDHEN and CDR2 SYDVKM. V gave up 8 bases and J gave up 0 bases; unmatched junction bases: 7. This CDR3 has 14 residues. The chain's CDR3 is CASPSGQFSYEQYV. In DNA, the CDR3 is TGTGCCAGCCCTTCGGGACAGTTCTCCTACGAGCAGTACGTC.

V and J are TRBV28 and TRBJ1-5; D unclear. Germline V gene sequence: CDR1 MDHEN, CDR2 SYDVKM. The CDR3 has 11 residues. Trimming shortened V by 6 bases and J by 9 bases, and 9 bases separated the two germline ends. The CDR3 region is CASRSGWPQHF. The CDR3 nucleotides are TGTGCCAGCAGGTCCGGGTGGCCCCAGCATTTT.

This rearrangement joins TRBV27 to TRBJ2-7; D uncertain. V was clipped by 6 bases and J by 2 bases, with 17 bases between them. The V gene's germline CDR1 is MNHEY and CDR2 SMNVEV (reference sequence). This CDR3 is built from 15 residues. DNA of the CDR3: TGTGCCAGCAGGTCACAGCTTTATTATACCTACGAGCAGTACTTC. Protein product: CASRSQLYYTYEQYF.

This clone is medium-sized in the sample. The CDR3 DNA is TGTGCCAGCAGCCCTGGGGGACAGCGGATCAGTGGCTACACCTTC. This sequence encodes CASSPGGQRISGYTF. This chain joins TRBV5-4 and TRBJ1-2, with TRBD1 identical over 7 bases. Looked up from germline, CDR1 is SGHNT and CDR2 is YYREEE (reference sequence). V dropped 4 bases and J dropped 7; count of bases not matched to a gene: 13. The CDR3 has 15 residues. Full variable domain (missing parts from reference TRBV5-4 and TRBJ1-2): ETGVTQSPTHLIKTRGQQVTLRCSSQSGHNTVSWYQQALGQGPQFIFQYYREEENGRGNFPPRFSGLQFPNYSSELNVNALELDDSALYLCASSPGGQRISGYTFGSGTRLTVV.

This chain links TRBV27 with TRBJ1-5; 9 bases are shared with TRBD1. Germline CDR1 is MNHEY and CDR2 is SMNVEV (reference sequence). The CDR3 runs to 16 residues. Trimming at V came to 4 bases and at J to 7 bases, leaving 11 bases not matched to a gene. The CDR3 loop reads CASSSTGTGKGQPQHF. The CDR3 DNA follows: TGTGCCAGCAGTTCCACCGGGACAGGGAAGGGACAGCCCCAGCATTTT.

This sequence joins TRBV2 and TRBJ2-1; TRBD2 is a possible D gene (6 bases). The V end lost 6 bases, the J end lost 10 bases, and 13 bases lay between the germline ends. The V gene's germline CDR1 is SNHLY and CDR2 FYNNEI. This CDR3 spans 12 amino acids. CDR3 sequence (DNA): TGTGCCAGCAGCACCGGGACTCCGGAGCAGTTCTTC. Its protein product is CASSTGTPEQFF.